These 19 T cell receptor beta chains share one sample of origin, sequenced in a study of shared clonotypes between healthy human individuals. Sequenced by immunoSEQ multiplex PCR; TCRdb stores in-frame clones only, minus some. The sample shows about 490,000 clones, about 82% of them seen only once. Source material: PBMCs. All receptors come from a woman aged 40 to 50 in good health. Some clones in this sample may be carry-over from other donors' samples.

This clone was seen just once. The chain is built from TRBV7-3 and TRBJ2-1; TRBD2 might be the D (5 bases). Germline V CDR1 and CDR2: SGHTA, FQGTGA. With 0 bases removed from V and 10 bases from J, the gap between germline ends came to 10 bases. The length of the CDR3 is 13 residues. CDR3 amino acids: CASSLTPEEEQFF. Here the CDR3 DNA reads TGTGCCAGCAGCTTAACCCCGGAGGAAGAGCAGTTCTTC.

The V and J genes are TRBV28 and TRBJ2-3; a weak D match, TRBD2 (6 bases). The CDR3 runs 13 residues. Per germline, CDR1 MDHEN and CDR2 SYDVKM. Trimming removed 5 bases at V and 5 bases at J, with 11 bases between. For the CDR3, the DNA is TGTGCCAGCAGTGTGGGGGGAAAAGATACGCAGTATTTT. Translated: CASSVGGKDTQYF.

This clone was seen a handful of times. This sample includes further DNA sequences coding for the same CDR3. The chain combines TRBV29-1 with TRBJ1-1; 9 bases fit TRBD1. This CDR3 comprises 13 residues. Germline values: CDR1 SQVTM, CDR2 ANQGSEA. The V segment lost 7 bases and the J segment 0 bases; nucleotides outside the gene matches: 3. CDR3 residues: CSAGQGMNTEAFF. In DNA, the CDR3 is TGCAGCGCAGGACAGGGGATGAACACTGAAGCTTTCTTT.

V usage is TRBV4-1 and J usage is TRBJ2-3; 11 bases agree with TRBD2. CDR3 length: 16 amino acids. Germline V gene lookup returns CDR1 MGHRA and CDR2 YSYEKL. V dropped 3 bases and J dropped 6; count of bases not matched to a gene: 8. CDR3 in amino acids: CASSHKRPSGRDTQYF. The DNA of the CDR3 is TGCGCCAGCAGCCACAAGAGGCCTAGCGGGAGGGATACGCAGTATTTT.

Turning to this clone: This could be a read error, since a much larger clone is one nucleotide away. The V and J genes are TRBV6-5 and TRBJ2-2; 8 bases are a match to TRBD1. The germline V gene has CDR1 MNHEY and CDR2 SVGAGI. This CDR3 contains 15 residues. In DNA, the CDR3 is TGTGCCAGCAGCCAACGGACAGGGAACACCGGGGAGCCGTTTTTT. Residues: CASSQRTGNTGEPFF.

V usage is TRBV30 and J usage is TRBJ2-1; 11 positions match TRBD2. With V trimmed by 0 bases and J by 3 bases, 4 bases remained unmatched. CDR3 length: 16 residues. Germline-derived CDR1 and CDR2 are GTSNPN and SVGIG (reference sequence). CDR3: CAWSVTSGSSYNEQFF. CDR3 DNA sequence: TGTGCCTGGAGTGTTACTAGCGGGAGCAGCTACAATGAGCAGTTCTTC.

The genes are TRBV7-9 and TRBJ1-5; maybe TRBD1 (6 bases). Germline CDR1 and CDR2: SEHNR and FQNEAQ (reference sequence). The CDR3 has 15 residues. V was pared by 2 bases and J by 1 base, with 9 bases between. The CDR3, as DNA: TGTGCCAGCAGCTTATTCCAGGGGAGCAATCAGCCCCAGCATTTT. It encodes CASSLFQGSNQPQHF.

This clone was picked up many times. The chain uses TRBV6-6 and TRBJ2-1; TRBD1 agrees at 9 bases. Germline loops: CDR1 MNHNY, CDR2 SVGAGI (reference sequence). The CDR3 spans 15 residues. J was trimmed by 5 bases and V by 2 bases; bases with no gene match: 4. CDR3 bases: TGTGCCAGCAGTTACGCCGGACAGGGGCACAATGAGCAGTTCTTC. Translating gives CASSYAGQGHNEQFF.

The J gene is TRBJ1-1, the V gene TRBV5-1; D is unclear. Trimming pared 2 bases from V and 5 bases from J, leaving 13 bases between. This CDR3 is 14 amino acids long. Per the germline V gene, CDR1 is SGHRS and CDR2 is YFSETQ. DNA of the CDR3: TGCGCCAGCAGCTTATCCAACCACGGGACTGAAGCTTTCTTT. Translated, it gives CASSLSNHGTEAFF.

This clone was found once. This chain connects TRBV28 to TRBJ1-2, with unresolved D. Trimming took off 8 bases at V and 7 bases at J, with 11 bases between the two ends. The CDR3 runs 11 residues. Germline CDR1 and CDR2: MDHEN and SYDVKM. The DNA of the CDR3 is TGTGCCAGCTCCAATCCGCGTGGCTACACCTTC. Its protein is CASSNPRGYTF.

The CDR3 is CASSQDRTGVGTGELFF. In DNA form, the CDR3 reads TGCGCCAGCAGCCAAGATCGGACGGGAGTAGGGACCGGGGAGCTGTTTTTT. The chain has TRBV4-1 and TRBJ2-2, with a tentative D call TRBD2 (6 bases). Germline CDR1 and CDR2: MGHRA and YSYEKL. The germline V and J ends were trimmed by 0 bases and 5 bases, with 16 bases remaining between them. The CDR3 length is 17 residues.

This sequence joins TRBV20-1 and TRBJ2-3; D not resolved. The length of the CDR3 is 11 residues. Deletions cut 5 bases from V and 3 bases from J, with 6 bases between. Germline assignment: CDR1 DFQATT and CDR2 SNEGSKA (reference sequence). This CDR3 reads CSAANTDTQYF. The CDR3 region has the DNA TGCAGTGCTGCTAATACAGATACGCAGTATTTT.

This clone occurred a few times. The rearrangement joins TRBV5-4 to TRBJ2-5; D gene unclear. This CDR3 is 13 amino acids long. Trimming took off 0 bases at V and 3 bases at J, with 6 bases between the two ends. CDR1 and CDR2 (germline): SGHNT, YYREEE (reference sequence). The CDR3 region has the DNA TGTGCCAGCAGCTTGGTGGCAGAAGAGACCCAGTACTTC. It is translated as CASSLVAEETQYF.

J is TRBJ2-1 and V is TRBV9, with 10 nucleotides matching TRBD2. Germline CDR1 and CDR2: SGDLS and YYNGEE. V trimming: 0 bases; J trimming: 7 bases; junction bases outside the gene matches: 7. The CDR3 is 16 amino acids. The CDR3 here is CASSVGRLAGTNEQFF. The DNA of the CDR3 is TGTGCCAGCAGCGTAGGGAGACTAGCGGGTACTAATGAGCAGTTCTTC.

The J gene is TRBJ2-5, the V gene TRBV7-9; D perhaps matches TRBD2 (5 bases). The V and J ends lost 1 base and 1 base respectively, with 13 bases between them. The germline gives CDR1 SEHNR, CDR2 FQNEAQ (reference sequence). This CDR3 region has 16 residues. This CDR3 is CASSLGGFLRQETQYF. The CDR3 bases are TGTGCCAGCAGCTTAGGAGGGTTTCTTCGCCAAGAGACCCAGTACTTC.

In the case of this clone: Since a much larger clone is just one base distant, this may be a read error. Other DNA variants within this sample encode the same CDR3. The gene calls are TRBV6-1 and TRBJ2-7; no clear D. V lost 1 base and J lost 1, with 11 bases in between. This CDR3 comprises 15 residues. Looked up from germline, CDR1 is MNHNS and CDR2 is SASEGT. The CDR3 loop reads CASSEGAEVSYEQYF. DNA for the CDR3: TGTGCCAGCAGTGAAGGAGCTGAGGTATCCTACGAGCAGTACTTC.

This clone occurred many times. The chain joins TRBV30 to TRBJ2-2, with D possibly TRBD1 on 6 matching bases. This CDR3 is 15 amino acids long. Trimming removed 1 base at V and 4 bases at J, with 13 bases between. CDR1 and CDR2 from the germline V gene are GTSNPN and SVGIG (reference sequence). As DNA, the CDR3 is TGTGCCTGGAGTGAAATAACAGGGACCACCGGGGAGCTGTTTTTT. Its protein is CAWSEITGTTGELFF.

This clone was detected only a few times. The chain uses TRBV6-6 and TRBJ2-5; TRBD1 is a possible D gene (6 bases). The CDR3 has 15 residues. CDR1 is MNHNY, CDR2 SVGAGI, per germline (reference sequence). V lost 6 bases and J lost 1, with 15 bases in between. The CDR3 bases are TGTGCCAGCAGACCCAGGGGTGGAATCCAAGAGACCCAGTACTTC. Protein sequence: CASRPRGGIQETQYF.

This clone is a singleton in its sample. The chain uses TRBV15 and TRBJ2-7; D not certain. The V end lost 0 bases, the J end lost 5 bases, and 8 bases lay between the germline ends. The CDR3 spans 13 residues. Looked up from germline, CDR1 is LNHNV and CDR2 is YYDKDF (reference sequence). The CDR3 reads CATSRDWFNEQYF. CDR3 nucleotide sequence: TGTGCCACCAGCAGAGATTGGTTTAACGAGCAGTACTTC.